This TCR beta chain is drawn from a study of technical replicates of blood from a handful of donors. Germline V gene data show CDR1 as SGDLS and CDR2 as YYNGEE. This CDR3 has 13 amino acids. Trimming pared 3 bases from V and 6 bases from J, leaving 13 bases between. Profiling relied on immunoSEQ multiplex PCR, and the TCRdb table lists in-frame clones only, not all of them. Among 70,000 to 85,000 clones listed, roughly 92% were seen once. The chain links TRBV9 to TRBJ2-7, with a tentative D call TRBD1 (6 bases). This TCR was recovered from a human donor in good health. The material sequenced was T cells isolated from PBMCs. CDR3 in DNA: TGTGCCAGCAGCGGACAACAGGGAGCCGAGCAGTACTTC. It specifies CASSGQQGAEQYF.